The next 12 T cell receptor beta chains were all read from a single sample in a study of identical twins. TCRdb processed the 5' RACE reads anew with MiXCR; each CDR3 protein has one entry. The sample yields hundreds of thousands of distinct CDR3 sequences, roughly 20% seen once. The same specimen was also included in a second study, on T cells expressing NK-cell markers.

Specimen: PBMCs. Receptors originate from a woman aged 18 to 35 in good health.

V gene TRBV12-3 or TRBV12-4 combines with J gene TRBJ2-1; D is perhaps TRBD2 (6 bases). The CDR3 extends over 14 amino acids. V shed 7 bases and J shed 3 bases, with 13 bases lying between them. DNA of the CDR3: TGTGCCAGCATCGCGACTAGAGACTACAATGAGCAGTTCTTC. It is translated as CASIATRDYNEQFF.

This rearrangement joins TRBV6-5 to TRBJ2-7; 11 bases are a match to TRBD2. This CDR3 is 15 amino acids long. Trimming removed 2 bases from V and 4 bases from J; junction bases left unmatched: 4. Germline CDR1 is MNHEY and CDR2 is SVGAGI. DNA for the CDR3: TGTGCCAGCAGTTACGGACTAGCGGGCCTGTACGAGCAGTACTTC. It specifies CASSYGLAGLYEQYF.

This clonotype was observed a few times. The rearrangement links TRBV29-1 to TRBJ1-2, with D hard to call. CDR1 and CDR2 from the germline V gene are SQVTM and ANQGSEA. The CDR3 sequence is 10 residues long. V lost 3 bases, J lost 6 bases, and 5 bases lay in between. The CDR3 protein is CSVDTDGYTF. The CDR3 DNA reads TGCAGCGTTGATACGGATGGCTACACCTTC.

CDR3 region: CASRALLAGGGEQFF. The CDR3 nucleotides read TGTGCCAGCAGGGCACTGTTAGCGGGGGGCGGTGAGCAGTTCTTC. The rearrangement uses TRBV12-3 or TRBV12-4 and TRBJ2-1, with TRBD2 identical over 10 bases. The CDR3 extends over 15 amino acids. Losses at the gene ends were 6 bases for V and 9 bases for J; bases not matched to a gene: 11.

This chain joins TRBV2 and TRBJ1-1; 8 nucleotides match TRBD1. The CDR3 totals 16 residues. The ends lost 4 bases at V and 3 bases at J; junction bases unmatched: 10. Germline lookup yields CDR1 SNHLY and CDR2 FYNNEI. The CDR3 loop reads CASSVDRGGLDTEAFF. The CDR3 coding sequence is TGTGCCAGCAGTGTCGACAGGGGCGGATTGGACACTGAAGCTTTCTTT.

This sequence joins TRBV9 and TRBJ2-1; 7 bases line up with TRBD2. CDR1 and CDR2 (germline): SGDLS, YYNGEE. The CDR3 covers 16 residues. Unmatched junction bases numbered 10, after V lost 0 bases and J lost 7 bases. CDR3 protein: CASSVVGGGPINEQFF. The CDR3 coding sequence is TGTGCCAGCAGCGTAGTTGGGGGAGGGCCTATTAATGAGCAGTTCTTC.

This chain joins TRBV13 and TRBJ1-2; TRBD1 might be the D (6 bases). The CDR3 length is 14 residues. Germline values: CDR1 PRHDT, CDR2 FYEKMQ (reference sequence). Trimming stripped 5 bases from V and 7 bases from J, with 17 bases between. CDR3 nucleotides: TGTGCCAGCAGCACCACCGTGTCGGGGGCTGGCTACACCTTC. Translated, it gives CASSTTVSGAGYTF.

V and J are TRBV7-7 and TRBJ2-7; TRBD1 matches at 7 bases. Germline CDR1 and CDR2: SSHAT and FNYEAQ (reference sequence). After removal of 5 bases from V and 6 bases from J, the junction contained 10 bases not matched to a gene. This CDR3 contains 14 residues. As DNA, the CDR3 is TGTGCCAGCAGCGTCGGGAAAGGGGGCGGCGAGCAGTACTTC. It encodes CASSVGKGGGEQYF.

V is TRBV12-3 or TRBV12-4 and J is TRBJ1-1; maybe TRBD1 (5 bases). The CDR3 covers 12 residues. V gave up 3 bases and J gave up 11 bases, with 13 bases separating them. The chain's CDR3 is CASSFGAQGAFF. CDR3 nucleotide sequence: TGTGCCAGCAGTTTCGGGGCACAAGGGGCTTTCTTT.

V and J are TRBV5-6 and TRBJ2-1; D is undetermined. Germline V CDR1 and CDR2: SGHDT, YYEEEE. Trimming stripped 0 bases from V and 0 bases from J, with 10 bases between. This CDR3 comprises 16 residues. CDR3 in DNA: TGTGCCAGCAGCTTGGGCGGCCAACCCTCCTACAATGAGCAGTTCTTC. It specifies CASSLGGQPSYNEQFF.

Only a few counts were recorded for this clonotype. V gene TRBV12-3 or TRBV12-4 combines with J gene TRBJ2-5; perhaps D is TRBD1 or TRBD2 (5 bases each). Trimming removed 5 bases from V and 1 base from J, with 14 bases in between. The CDR3 runs 15 residues. The CDR3 here is CASSRGQAVQETQYF. The CDR3 region has the DNA TGTGCCAGCAGTCGCGGACAAGCGGTCCAAGAGACCCAGTACTTC.

This clonotype was seen a few times. The chain has TRBV20-1 and TRBJ2-4; unclear D gene. V was pared by 5 bases and J by 8 bases, with 16 bases between. The germline gives CDR1 DFQATT, CDR2 SNEGSKA (reference sequence). CDR3 size: 13 residues. CDR3 amino acids: CSAARVLWDIQYF. The CDR3 DNA is TGCAGTGCTGCACGCGTCCTATGGGACATTCAGTACTTC.